These 32 T cell receptor beta chains were all obtained from the same sample, sequenced in a study of T-cell reconstitution after alpha-beta-depleted transplantation in children. Construction of the TCRbeta library involved unique molecular identifiers. TCRdb ran MiXCR on the PCR reads and lists one entry per CDR3 protein. The sample lists about 980,000 distinct CDR3 sequences, around 30% occurring once. The sample was PBMCs, mostly from graft donor cells, taken 360 days after TCRalphabeta/CD19-depleted stem cell transplant. The origin of the receptors is a boy younger than two who had a stem cell transplant for SCID, so the T cells may come from the graft donor.

This rearrangement joins TRBV7-9 to TRBJ2-3, with a tentative D call TRBD2 (5 bases). CDR3 length equals 14 residues. V lost 5 bases and J 6 bases, leaving 15 bases between the germline ends. Germline CDR1 reads SEHNR; CDR2 reads FQNEAQ (reference sequence). The CDR3 reads CASSSDREGDTQYF. As DNA, the CDR3 is TGTGCCAGCAGCAGTGACCGGGAAGGCGATACGCAGTATTTT.

The genes are TRBV20-1 and TRBJ2-5, with D perhaps assigned TRBD1 or TRBD2 (6 bases each). CDR3 length equals 13 residues. The ends were cut back, 6 bases at V and 5 bases at J, with 16 bases in the middle. CDR1 is DFQATT, CDR2 SNEGSKA, per germline (reference sequence). This chain's CDR3 is CSAIWGARETQYF. CDR3 sequence (DNA): TGCAGTGCCATCTGGGGGGCCCGGGAGACCCAGTACTTC.

The J gene is TRBJ1-5, the V gene TRBV7-9; D gene uncertain. This CDR3 comprises 13 residues. V was pared by 5 bases and J by 3 bases, with 8 bases between. Germline V gives CDR1 SEHNR, CDR2 FQNEAQ (reference sequence). CDR3 loop: CASSPENNQPQHF. The CDR3 DNA sequence: TGTGCCAGCAGCCCCGAGAACAATCAGCCCCAGCATTTT.

This clonotype was picked up one time. The V and J genes are TRBV5-1 and TRBJ2-3; D tentatively reads TRBD1 or TRBD2 (6 bases each). CDR1 is SGHRS and CDR2 is YFSETQ in the germline V gene. The germline V and J ends were trimmed by 2 bases and 1 base, with 11 bases remaining between them. The CDR3 runs to 15 residues. The chain's CDR3 is CASSFGGEGTDTQYF. DNA of the CDR3: TGCGCCAGCAGCTTCGGGGGCGAGGGCACAGATACGCAGTATTTT. The full variable domain, rest sourced from reference TRBV5-1 and TRBJ2-3, is KAGVTQTPRYLIKTRGQQVTLSCSPISGHRSVSWYQQTPGQGLQFLFEYFSETQRNKGNFPGRFSGRQFSNSRSEMNVSTLELGDSALYLCASSFGGEGTDTQYFGPGTRLTVL.

This clonotype was found a few times. V usage is TRBV15 and J usage is TRBJ2-1, with TRBD2 as a possible D gene (6 bases). Trimming took 0 bases from V and 6 from J, leaving 15 bases between them. The CDR3 runs 16 residues. Per the germline V gene, CDR1 is LNHNV and CDR2 is YYDKDF (reference sequence). DNA for the CDR3: TGTGCCACCAGCAGAGATCCGGGACTGTTTACCAATGAGCAGTTCTTC. Its translation is CATSRDPGLFTNEQFF. Full variable domain (remainder filled in from reference TRBV15 and TRBJ2-1): DAMVIQNPRYQVTQFGKPVTLSCSQTLNHNVMYWYQQKSSQAPKLLFHYYDKDFNNEADTPDNFQSRRPNTSFCFLDIRSPGLGDTAMYLCATSRDPGLFTNEQFFGPGTRLTVL.

The rearrangement links TRBV5-1 to TRBJ2-1, with unresolved D. V lost 2 bases to trimming and J lost 1 base, with 10 bases between them. This CDR3 has 15 residues. Looked up from germline, CDR1 is SGHRS and CDR2 is YFSETQ. The CDR3 here is CASSFLAPSYNEQFF. The CDR3 DNA follows: TGCGCCAGCAGCTTCTTAGCTCCTTCCTACAATGAGCAGTTCTTC. The full variable domain, completed using reference TRBV5-1 and TRBJ2-1, is KAGVTQTPRYLIKTRGQQVTLSCSPISGHRSVSWYQQTPGQGLQFLFEYFSETQRNKGNFPGRFSGRQFSNSRSEMNVSTLELGDSALYLCASSFLAPSYNEQFFGPGTRLTVL.

CDR3 DNA: TGTGCCAGCAGCCTAGGGGGGACAGGGAAGTATAATGAGCAGTTCTTC. Protein: CASSLGGTGKYNEQFF. V and J are TRBV12-3 or TRBV12-4 and TRBJ2-1, with 9 bases aligning to TRBD1. With V trimmed by 6 bases and J by 7 bases, 13 bases remained unmatched. The CDR3 is 16 amino acids.

The sample holds a few counts of this clonotype. The rearrangement joins TRBV20-1 to TRBJ2-5, with 7 bases matching TRBD2. V lost 4 bases, J lost 5 bases, and 10 bases stayed unmatched. Germline lookup yields CDR1 DFQATT and CDR2 SNEGSKA (reference sequence). The CDR3 contains 14 residues. This CDR3 reads CSANSGTKVETQYF. CDR3 bases: TGCAGTGCTAACTCCGGGACTAAGGTCGAGACCCAGTACTTC.

The chain combines TRBV5-6 with TRBJ2-3; D uncertain. Germline V CDR1 and CDR2: SGHDT, YYEEEE. Trimming took 2 bases from V and 3 from J, leaving 16 bases between them. CDR3 size: 16 residues. The CDR3, as DNA: TGTGCCAGCAGCTTCAGGCTGACCCAACCTACAGATACGCAGTATTTT. Residues: CASSFRLTQPTDTQYF. The full variable domain, in which reference TRBV5-6 and TRBJ2-3 provide the parts outside the CDR3, is DAGVTQSPTHLIKTRGQQVTLRCSPKSGHDTVSWYQQALGQGPQFIFQYYEEEERQRGNFPDRFSGHQFPNYSSELNVNALLLGDSALYLCASSFRLTQPTDTQYFGPGTRLTVL.

This clonotype has only a few counts. The J gene is TRBJ2-1, the V gene TRBV5-1; 7 bases are shared with TRBD1. Germline V gives CDR1 SGHRS, CDR2 YFSETQ. The CDR3 length is 18 residues. The V gene end was trimmed by 0 bases and the J gene end by 3 bases; junction bases not matched to a gene: 12. This CDR3 reads CASSLAHFYRGVYNEQFF. The CDR3 DNA reads TGCGCCAGCAGCTTGGCACACTTCTACAGGGGCGTCTACAATGAGCAGTTCTTC.

This clonotype was detected a few times. The rearrangement links TRBV11-2 to TRBJ2-3, with 7 bases matching TRBD1. The CDR3 extends over 15 amino acids. From germline, CDR1 is SGHAT and CDR2 FQNNGV. Germline trimming cut 0 bases from V and 6 bases from J; bases unmatched to any gene: 6. Here the CDR3 DNA reads TGTGCCAGCAGCTTAGAACCTAGGGGGCAGGATACGCAGTATTTT. This translates into CASSLEPRGQDTQYF.

The chain joins TRBV6-2 or TRBV6-3 to TRBJ2-1; 7 bases align to TRBD1. The CDR3 covers 15 residues. The germline V gene has CDR1 MNHEY and CDR2 SVGEGT. Unmatched junction bases numbered 10, after V lost 7 bases and J lost 4 bases. CDR3 protein: CASTRRDSPYNEQFF. CDR3 in DNA: TGTGCCAGCACCCGCCGGGACAGTCCATACAATGAGCAGTTCTTC.

This sequence joins TRBV7-8 and TRBJ2-7; 9 positions agree with TRBD2. Germline CDR1 and CDR2: SGHVS and FQNEAQ. The junction had 10 bases not matched to a gene; V was cut back by 4 bases and J by 6 bases. The CDR3 length is 15 residues. The CDR3 loop reads CASSSIIAGEGEQYF. As DNA, the CDR3 is TGTGCCAGCAGCTCCATTATAGCGGGGGAAGGCGAGCAGTACTTC.

The chain is built from TRBV7-6 and TRBJ1-1; 7 positions match TRBD1. Germline CDR1 and CDR2: SGHVS and FNYEAQ. J gave up 7 bases and V 1 base, and 6 bases lay outside the gene matches. CDR3 length: 14 amino acids. The CDR3 bases are TGTGCCAGCAGCTTAGGAGGGGACAGCCTTGAAGCTTTCTTT. Its protein is CASSLGGDSLEAFF. Variable domain in full (rest from reference TRBV7-6 and TRBJ1-1): GAGVSQSPRYKVTKRGQDVALRCDPISGHVSLYWYRQALGQGPEFLTYFNYEAQQDKSGLPNDRFSAERPEGSISTLTIQRTEQRDSAMYRCASSLGGDSLEAFFGQGTRLTVV.

J is TRBJ2-7 and V is TRBV7-9, with 9 bases aligning to TRBD1. Per germline, CDR1 SEHNR and CDR2 FQNEAQ (reference sequence). The CDR3 length is 16 residues. The V gene end was trimmed by 0 bases and the J gene end by 2 bases; junction bases not matched to a gene: 5. The CDR3 reads CASSLAAGTGTYEQYF. CDR3 bases: TGTGCCAGCAGCTTAGCCGCCGGGACAGGGACCTACGAGCAGTACTTC.

V and J are TRBV5-5 and TRBJ2-1, with D maybe TRBD1 (5 bases). V lost 0 bases to trimming and J lost 8 bases, with 9 bases between them. CDR3 length equals 13 residues. The V gene's germline CDR1 is SGHKS and CDR2 YYEKEE (reference sequence). The CDR3 loop is CASSLGWGDEQFF. The CDR3 DNA reads TGTGCCAGCAGCTTGGGGTGGGGCGATGAGCAGTTCTTC.

In its sample, this clonotype was seen a few times. The chain carries TRBV12-3 or TRBV12-4 and TRBJ2-3; D is undetermined. Deletions cut 8 bases from V and 2 bases from J, with 11 bases between. The CDR3 is 13 residues long. As DNA, the CDR3 is TGTGCCAGCGGTCCGGGTCCCACAGATACGCAGTATTTT. It codes for CASGPGPTDTQYF.

The chain has TRBV20-1 and TRBJ2-6; no firm D call. CDR3 length equals 14 residues. With 2 bases removed from V and 0 bases from J, the gap between germline ends came to 5 bases. Germline values: CDR1 DFQATT, CDR2 SNEGSKA (reference sequence). The CDR3 reads CSARQLSGANVLTF. The CDR3 DNA sequence: TGCAGTGCTAGACAGCTCTCTGGGGCCAACGTCCTGACTTTC.

This clonotype was detected only a few times. This sequence joins TRBV20-1 and TRBJ2-3; D might be TRBD2 (7 bases). Trimming removed 6 bases at V and 4 bases at J, with 26 bases between. CDR1 is DFQATT and CDR2 is SNEGSKA in the germline V gene (reference sequence). The length of the CDR3 is 17 residues. The CDR3 loop reads CSATRRDKRGLADTQYF. The CDR3, as DNA: TGCAGTGCGACCCGGAGGGACAAGCGGGGCTTGGCAGATACGCAGTATTTT.

This clonotype was counted at least ten times. This chain joins TRBV5-6 and TRBJ2-1; the match to TRBD1 covers 7 bases. The V gene's germline CDR1 is SGHDT and CDR2 YYEEEE. The V and J ends lost 4 bases and 0 bases, in that order; junction bases with no gene match: 10. The CDR3 contains 17 residues. Written as DNA, the CDR3 is TGTGCCAGCAGCCTTAGGACAGGCGCCTACTCCTACAATGAGCAGTTCTTC. Its translation: CASSLRTGAYSYNEQFF.

This chain links TRBV28 with TRBJ1-2; TRBD1 might be the D (5 bases). Germline values: CDR1 MDHEN, CDR2 SYDVKM. V lost 5 bases to trimming and J lost 5 bases, with 21 bases between them. The CDR3 runs to 16 residues. CDR3 residues: CASSIYMGWGSYGYTF. CDR3 DNA: TGTGCCAGCAGTATTTATATGGGGTGGGGCAGTTATGGCTACACCTTC.

This clonotype was observed at least ten times. The chain combines TRBV7-2 with TRBJ2-2; weak D call: TRBD2 (5 bases). Trimming took 1 base from V and 13 from J, leaving 13 bases between them. The CDR3 runs 13 residues. Germline lookup yields CDR1 SGHTA and CDR2 FQGNSA. DNA of the CDR3: TGTGCCAGCAGCTTAGTAGTCCGAGGGAGGCTGTTTTTT. This codes for CASSLVVRGRLFF.

The chain carries TRBV5-5 and TRBJ2-2, with TRBD1 matching over 8 bases. CDR1 SGHKS and CDR2 YYEKEE come from the germline V gene (reference sequence). The CDR3 has 16 residues. Trimming at V came to 2 bases and at J to 2 bases, leaving 5 bases not matched to a gene. The CDR3 sequence is CASSFRTGPNTGELFF. CDR3 DNA sequence: TGTGCCAGCAGCTTCCGGACAGGGCCTAACACCGGGGAGCTGTTTTTT.

This clonotype was counted between two and nine times. V is TRBV29-1 and J is TRBJ2-6; D is uncertain. Germline CDR1 and CDR2: SQVTM and ANQGSEA. V lost 3 bases and J 3 bases, leaving 6 bases between the germline ends. This CDR3 is built from 13 residues. For the CDR3, the DNA is TGCAGCGTTGAGGCCCTTGGGGCCAACGTCCTGACTTTC. Translating it yields CSVEALGANVLTF.

Note on this clonotype: The germline gene is not matched at one end of the junction; a read error may be the cause. The rearrangement links TRBV6-5 to TRBJ1-2; 8 bases map to TRBD1. Germline CDR1 MNHEY, CDR2 SVGAGI. CDR3 length: 17 amino acids. The CDR3 nucleotides read TGTGCCAGCAGTTCAGTCCGGACAGGGTATGGGAACTATGGCCACACCTTC. It is translated as CASSSVRTGYGNYGHTF.

The genes are TRBV7-9 and TRBJ1-2; TRBD1 matches 11 bases. Trimming at V came to 4 bases and at J to 11 bases, leaving 9 bases not matched to a gene. The CDR3 consists of 14 residues. Germline-derived CDR1 and CDR2 are SEHNR and FQNEAQ (reference sequence). In nucleotides, the CDR3 is TGTGCCAGCAGCTCCACGGACAGGGGGCTGGGGTACACCTTC. Translated: CASSSTDRGLGYTF.

The rearrangement uses TRBV6-5 and TRBJ1-1; 7 nucleotides match TRBD1. There are 16 residues in the CDR3. Germline values: CDR1 MNHEY, CDR2 SVGAGI. V shed 1 base and J 1 base; nucleotides not matched to a gene: 6. CDR3 loop: CASSYLTGRRNTEAFF. For the CDR3, the DNA is TGTGCCAGCAGTTACTTGACAGGGAGGAGGAACACTGAAGCTTTCTTT.

The chain joins TRBV9 to TRBJ2-3, with D hard to call. Trimming took 4 bases from V and 0 from J, leaving 12 bases between them. CDR3 length: 15 residues. Germline CDR1 reads SGDLS; CDR2 reads YYNGEE. The CDR3 DNA reads TGTGCCAGCAGCCTAGGGTGGCAGAGCACAGATACGCAGTATTTT. As protein: CASSLGWQSTDTQYF.

J is TRBJ2-7 and V is TRBV4-2, with a tentative D call TRBD1 (8 bases). Germline lookup yields CDR1 LGHNA and CDR2 YNFKEQ. The CDR3 totals 14 residues. Between the trimmed V and J ends, which lost 3 bases and 5 bases, there was a span of 14 bases. Written as DNA, the CDR3 is TGTGCCAGCAGCCAGAGGACAGGGAGGGACGAGCAGTACTTC. Protein product: CASSQRTGRDEQYF.

This chain joins TRBV29-1 and TRBJ2-7; no firm D call. Germline lookup yields CDR1 SQVTM and CDR2 ANQGSEA. V was clipped by 6 bases and J by 2 bases, with 14 bases between them. The CDR3 contains 13 residues. In DNA form, the CDR3 reads TGCAGCGTGCTGGACCCGTGGGCCTACGAGCAGTACTTC. It specifies CSVLDPWAYEQYF.

A few counts support this clonotype. This sequence joins TRBV20-1 and TRBJ2-3; 7 nucleotides match TRBD2. Germline V gene lookup returns CDR1 DFQATT and CDR2 SNEGSKA (reference sequence). The ends lost 5 bases at V and 3 bases at J; junction bases unmatched: 8. The CDR3 is 14 amino acids. CDR3 sequence: CSAQLRGRTDTQYF. The DNA of the CDR3 is TGCAGTGCTCAGCTGCGGGGGAGGACAGATACGCAGTATTTT.

The CDR3 protein is CASSERGLSIYEQYF. The CDR3 nucleotides are TGTGCCAGCAGTGAAAGGGGGCTGTCAATCTACGAGCAGTACTTC. The rearrangement links TRBV2 to TRBJ2-7, with 7 bases that match TRBD1. Unmatched junction bases numbered 7, after V lost 2 bases and J lost 3 bases. The CDR3 is 15 amino acids. In germline, CDR1 is SNHLY, CDR2 FYNNEI.